This passage covers 4 T cell receptor beta chains from one sample sequenced in a study of control samples from healthy donors and cancer patients. Here immunoSEQ multiplex PCR was the method, and the copy in TCRdb shows in-frame clones only, minus some. The data contain about 120,000 clones, 80% to 90% of them seen just once; the ten biggest clones take up 0.95% to 1.3%. Material for sequencing was PBMCs. Every receptor here comes from a woman aged 45 to 65 with colorectal cancer.

The chain has TRBV18 and TRBJ2-4; tentatively, D is TRBD1 (6 bases). The germline V gene has CDR1 KGHSH and CDR2 LQKENI. V shed 3 bases and J shed 7 bases, with 16 bases lying between them. This CDR3 region has 15 residues. CDR3 amino acids: CASSPASLRGNIQYF. The DNA of the CDR3 is TGTGCCAGCTCACCCGCCTCTCTGAGGGGGAACATTCAGTACTTC.

The chain employs TRBV4-2 and TRBJ2-5; no clear D. CDR1 and CDR2 (germline): LGHNA, YNFKEQ. The CDR3 totals 15 residues. The V gene lost 4 bases and the J gene lost 2 bases, with 14 bases spanning the gap. The CDR3 here is CASSLHDRRQETQYF. CDR3 DNA sequence: TGTGCCAGCAGCCTACACGATCGCCGTCAAGAGACCCAGTACTTC.

The rearrangement uses TRBV4-1 and TRBJ2-1; unclear D gene. V was cut by 4 bases and J by 6 bases, with 4 bases left in between. The CDR3 length is 11 residues. Per germline, CDR1 MGHRA and CDR2 YSYEKL. This CDR3 reads CASSLGNEQFF. The CDR3 DNA reads TGCGCCAGCAGCCTTGGCAATGAGCAGTTCTTC.

This chain links TRBV9 with TRBJ2-4; 11 positions agree with TRBD2. The CDR3 totals 15 residues. The V gene's germline CDR1 is SGDLS and CDR2 YYNGEE. The V and J ends lost 3 bases and 6 bases, in that order; junction bases with no gene match: 5. CDR3 DNA: TGTGCCAGCAGCGCCACTAGCGGGAGTTTAAACATTCAGTACTTC. Its translation is CASSATSGSLNIQYF.